Below, 14 T cell receptor beta chains from the same sample are listed, as sequenced in a study of shared clonotypes between healthy human individuals. Some clones are missing from TCRdb's copy, which holds only in-frame ones; the method was immunoSEQ multiplex PCR. The sample lists about 2.4 million clones; around nine tenths were seen once. Sequenced sample: naive CD4+ T cells sorted from blood. Specified subset: CD45RA+ positively selected. These receptor sequences come from a man younger than 30 in good health.

This chain joins TRBV5-4 and TRBJ2-2; D is tentatively TRBD1 or TRBD2 (5 bases each). CDR3 length: 15 amino acids. CDR1 SGHNT and CDR2 YYREEE come from the germline V gene (reference sequence). V was cut by 4 bases and J by 3 bases, with 13 bases left in between. The CDR3 nucleotides are TGTGCCAGCAGCCGCAAGGTGGGGGACACCGGGGAGCTGTTTTTT. Encoded protein: CASSRKVGDTGELFF.

The chain combines TRBV29-1 with TRBJ2-5; no reliable D call. The CDR3 spans 11 residues. Germline V gives CDR1 SQVTM, CDR2 ANQGSEA. Trimming stripped 5 bases from V and 5 bases from J, with 9 bases between. The CDR3 coding sequence is TGCAGCGTTACGGGCTCGGAGACCCAGTACTTC. Translated: CSVTGSETQYF. The whole variable domain, remainder taken from reference TRBV29-1 and TRBJ2-5, is SAVISQKPSRDICQRGTSLTIQCQVDSQVTMMFWYRQQPGQSLTLIATANQGSEATYESGFVIDKFPISRPNLTFSTLTVSNMSPEDSSIYLCSVTGSETQYFGPGTRLLVL.

As DNA, the CDR3 is TGTGCCAGCAGTGTACAGGGGACTGCAACTAATGAAAAACTGTTTTTT. Encoded protein: CASSVQGTATNEKLFF. This chain connects TRBV6-1 to TRBJ1-4; TRBD1 matches 7 bases. This CDR3 spans 16 amino acids. The ends lost 4 bases at V and 0 bases at J; junction bases unmatched: 5. Germline lookup yields CDR1 MNHNS and CDR2 SASEGT.

This clone was seen once. The CDR3 DNA follows: TGTGCCAGCAGCCAGGCAGGGCTTCTTGGCGAGACCCAGTACTTC. As protein: CASSQAGLLGETQYF. This chain uses TRBV14 with TRBJ2-5; a weak D match, TRBD1 (5 bases). Trimming removed 3 bases from V and 5 bases from J, with 16 bases in between. The CDR3 totals 15 residues. Germline V gene sequence: CDR1 SGHDN, CDR2 FVKESK.

CDR3 DNA sequence: TGTGCCAGCAGCTTAGGGGGAACTAGCGGGAGAACCGGGGAGCTGTTTTTT. Protein product: CASSLGGTSGRTGELFF. J is TRBJ2-2 and V is TRBV7-9, with TRBD2 identical over 11 bases. The CDR3 has 17 residues. In germline, CDR1 is SEHNR, CDR2 FQNEAQ (reference sequence). The junction had 6 bases not matched to a gene; V was cut back by 1 base and J by 5 bases. Supplemented by reference TRBV7-9 and TRBJ2-2, the full variable domain reads DTGVSQNPRHKITKRGQNVTFRCDPISEHNRLYWYRQTLGQGPEFLTYFQNEAQLEKSRLLSDRFSAERPKGSFSTLEIQRTEQGDSAMYLCASSLGGTSGRTGELFFGEGSRLTVL.

The chain joins TRBV10-2 to TRBJ2-7, with a weak D call TRBD2 (6 bases). The V gene lost 4 bases and the J gene lost 6 bases, with 22 bases spanning the gap. Germline V gene lookup returns CDR1 WSHSY and CDR2 SAAADI. This CDR3 has 16 residues. Written as DNA, the CDR3 is TGCGCCAGCAGTGCATCCCTCTCCGGGACTCGGGGCGAGCAGTACTTC. Protein product: CASSASLSGTRGEQYF.

A word on this clone: At one boundary the junction diverges from the germline segment, which might be a read error. V usage is TRBV6-1 and J usage is TRBJ1-2, with D possibly matching TRBD1 (5 bases). The CDR3 sequence is 14 residues long. Germline CDR1 and CDR2: MNHNS and SASEGT. CDR3 sequence (DNA): TGTGCCAGCATTGAAACCAGGGCCTCCTATGGCTACACCTTC. This sequence encodes CASIETRASYGYTF.

CDR3: CASSFLVTSGNTIYF. The CDR3 DNA reads TGTGCCAGCAGTTTCCTGGTGACCTCTGGAAACACCATATATTTT. The rearrangement joins TRBV28 to TRBJ1-3; D uncertain. Trimming took 3 bases from V and 0 from J, leaving 9 bases between them. The CDR3 totals 15 residues. CDR1 is MDHEN, CDR2 SYDVKM, per germline. Drawing the rest from reference TRBV28 and TRBJ1-3, the complete variable domain is DVKVTQSSRYLVKRTGEKVFLECVQDMDHENMFWYRQDPGLGLRLIYFSYDVKMKEKGDIPEGYSVSREKKERFSLILESASTNQTSMYLCASSFLVTSGNTIYFGEGSWLTVV.

The chain carries TRBV4-3 and TRBJ2-3; 9 positions match TRBD2. Germline V CDR1 and CDR2: LGHNA, YSLEER. V shed 0 bases and J 5 bases; nucleotides not matched to a gene: 6. This CDR3 has 16 amino acids. CDR3 loop: CASSQEWREGRDTQYF. CDR3 bases: TGCGCCAGCAGCCAAGAGTGGCGGGAGGGCCGAGATACGCAGTATTTT.

This clone was picked up one time. An end of the junction differs from the germline gene, which may be a read error. The chain combines TRBV4-1 with TRBJ2-3; possibly TRBD1 or TRBD2 for D (5 bases each). The CDR3 runs to 16 residues. Germline V CDR1 and CDR2: MGHRA, YSYEKL. The CDR3 sequence: CASRQEGQGRTDTQYF. The CDR3 DNA is TGCGCCAGCAGACAAGAGGGCCAGGGTAGGACAGATACGCAGTATTTT.

The chain carries TRBV30 and TRBJ2-2, with D maybe TRBD1 (5 bases). The V end was cut by 3 bases, the J end by 5 bases, with 10 bases between. This CDR3 has 13 amino acids. Germline CDR1 is GTSNPN and CDR2 is SVGIG (reference sequence). DNA for the CDR3: TGTGCCTGGAGACAGGAGAGAACCGGGGAGCTGTTTTTT. Translating it yields CAWRQERTGELFF.

The chain joins TRBV5-6 to TRBJ1-6, with D perhaps TRBD1 (5 bases). The CDR3 loop spans 17 amino acids. The V end was cut by 4 bases, the J end by 8 bases, with 22 bases between. From germline, CDR1 is SGHDT and CDR2 YYEEEE. The CDR3 coding sequence is TGTGCCAGCAGCCCGGGTGGAGGGGAAGGAAATTATTCACCCCTCCACTTT. It encodes CASSPGGGEGNYSPLHF.

The chain recombines TRBV20-1 with TRBJ2-3; D call uncertain. CDR3 length: 11 amino acids. V shed 5 bases and J shed 6 bases, with 9 bases lying between them. Germline CDR1 reads DFQATT; CDR2 reads SNEGSKA (reference sequence). CDR3 protein: CSAFQGDTQYF. CDR3 bases: TGCAGTGCTTTTCAAGGGGATACGCAGTATTTT.

This clone was picked up one time. V usage is TRBV19 and J usage is TRBJ2-1, with TRBD2 identical over 8 bases. This CDR3 has 13 residues. Germline CDR1 LNHDA, CDR2 SQIVND (reference sequence). Trimming removed 7 bases from V and 7 bases from J; junction bases left unmatched: 6. CDR3 coding DNA: TGTGCCAGTACCTATCGGGAGGGAAATGAGCAGTTCTTC. Protein sequence: CASTYREGNEQFF.